A selection of T cell receptor beta chains follows, all from one sample in a study of neurological immune-mediated disorders. TCRdb reprocessed the 5' RACE reads via MiXCR and lists one record per CDR3 protein. The sample comprises 93,000 or so distinct CDR3 sequences, 10% to 11% of which are singletons, and about 3% rests with the top ten. Sequencing was carried out using PBMCs. The receptor source for this set is a female donor with HTLV-1-associated myelopathy (HAM/TSP). The conserved cysteine and the conserved F or W are not part of the CDR3 here. The order of the fields is V gene, CDR3 protein.

TRBV5-1 | ASGLHTLAGATDTQY
TRBV5-1 | ASSLVGVSTDTQY
TRBV12-3/TRBV12-4 | ASSLGGINQPQH
TRBV13 | ASSFPEDTQY
TRBV28 | ASSGRDRGSYEQY
TRBV12-3/TRBV12-4 | ASSLGRSDTQY
TRBV27 | ASSLGGWGTGELF
TRBV7-9 | ASSRTTRPGTRATDTQY
TRBV24-1 | ATSDLPWGGGPSSYNEQF
TRBV5-1 | ASTLGPSTYEQY
TRBV7-2 | ASRGDGRAGELF
TRBV4-1 | ASSQDGKGGSNNEQF
TRBV10-3 | AIKGQGWGNEQF
TRBV20-1 | SARVWGEGGSPEAF
TRBV20-1 | SARDLNGLITDTQY
TRBV20-1 | SARDFVLAGGTDTQY
TRBV5-1 | ASSLESRTYNEQF
TRBV11-2 | ASSQGQGFIYGYT
TRBV5-5 | ASSPDRGAEAF
TRBV7-9 | ASSYQTGSNTGELF
TRBV5-8 | ASSLGTTNTGELF
TRBV5-1 | ASSGVGGSADTQY
TRBV6-1 | ASSESSWTGIEQY
TRBV7-9 | ASSRQTGYEQY
TRBV5-1 | ASSWGDRENQPQH
TRBV6-6 | ASTVAGGGTGELF
TRBV5-1 | ASSSNLDRGNEKLF
TRBV5-1 | ASSVAYPGQNYEQY
TRBV20-1 | SARTLDNQETQY
TRBV29-1 | SGGRDSSNTNEQF
TRBV20-1 | SARGQINTGELF
TRBV12-3/TRBV12-4 | ASSLGTGYGEKLF
TRBV5-1 | ASSLGDGKNIQY
TRBV12-3/TRBV12-4 | ASSLLLGRGGTDTQY
TRBV5-6 | ASSRGDGARETQY
TRBV6-1 | ASSNRGGNEQF
TRBV11-2 | ASRDGHTDTQY
TRBV12-3/TRBV12-4 | ASTLRLAGTDTQY
TRBV18 | ASSPGVDTQY
TRBV19 | ASSMAGVHEQF
TRBV29-1 | SVEDRTGYGYT
TRBV28 | ASSGGGQGAGNEQF
TRBV6-5 | ASSPEGLAPGWGEQF
TRBV2 | ASSFEPGTEAF
TRBV4-1 | ASSQHPTGEGDTQY
TRBV5-1 | ASSLAQGRNEQF
TRBV5-1 | ASSLEGTGGDEQF
TRBV21-1 | ARRGSSDSDEQY
TRBV20-1 | SASRTGQGEQF
TRBV5-6 | ASSYRGHGYT
TRBV12-3/TRBV12-4 | ASSGQLQETQY
TRBV29-1 | SVQVRGYEKLF
TRBV28 | ASSRVDRVAETQY